The entry below gives a single T cell receptor (beta chain) sequence along with its context. V lost 5 bases and J 8 bases, leaving 16 bases between the germline ends. Germline V gene data show CDR1 as SEHNR and CDR2 as FQNEAQ (reference sequence). The CDR3 sequence is 15 residues long. Combining a sample-barcoded 5' primer with a J-beta primer mix, a second PCR ran for roughly 6 to 12 cycles. TCRdb passed the 5' RACE reads through MiXCR, listing each CDR3 protein once. The top ten hold more than 20% of the sample, which has 1.8 million or so distinct CDR3 sequences, about two fifths seen once. The data belong to a study of blood T cells in healthy people across ages.

The chain carries TRBV7-9 and TRBJ1-6; the D is unclear. This receptor was taken from a human donor in good health. The sample taken for sequencing was blood. DNA of the CDR3: TGTGCCAGCAGCCCCCACAATTTCGGGGATTCACCCCTCCACTTT. Protein product: CASSPHNFGDSPLHF.